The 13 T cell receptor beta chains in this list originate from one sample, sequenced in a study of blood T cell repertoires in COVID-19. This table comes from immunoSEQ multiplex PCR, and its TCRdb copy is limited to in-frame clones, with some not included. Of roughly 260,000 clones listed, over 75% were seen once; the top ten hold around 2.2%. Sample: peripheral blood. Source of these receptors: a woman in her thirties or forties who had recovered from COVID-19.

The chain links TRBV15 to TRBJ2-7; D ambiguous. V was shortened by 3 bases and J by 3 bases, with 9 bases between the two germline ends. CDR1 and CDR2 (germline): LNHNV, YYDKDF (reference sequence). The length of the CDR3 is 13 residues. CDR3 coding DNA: TGTGCCACCAGCAGCGGAGATAGCTACGAGCAGTACTTC. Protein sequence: CATSSGDSYEQYF.

This CDR3 is CSVDVRGDPYNEQFF. CDR3 DNA sequence: TGCAGCGTTGACGTTCGGGGGGACCCTTACAATGAGCAGTTCTTC. The V call is TRBV29-1, the J call TRBJ2-1, with 7 bases aligning to TRBD2. V shed 3 bases and J 4 bases; nucleotides not matched to a gene: 9. The CDR3 is 15 residues long. The germline gives CDR1 SQVTM, CDR2 ANQGSEA.

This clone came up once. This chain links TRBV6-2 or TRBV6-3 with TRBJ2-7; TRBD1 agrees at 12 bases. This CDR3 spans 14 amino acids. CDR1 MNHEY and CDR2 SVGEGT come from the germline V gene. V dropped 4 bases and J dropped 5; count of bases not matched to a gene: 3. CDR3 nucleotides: TGTGCCAGCAGTTCCGGGACAGGGGGCCACGAGCAGTACTTC. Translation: CASSSGTGGHEQYF.

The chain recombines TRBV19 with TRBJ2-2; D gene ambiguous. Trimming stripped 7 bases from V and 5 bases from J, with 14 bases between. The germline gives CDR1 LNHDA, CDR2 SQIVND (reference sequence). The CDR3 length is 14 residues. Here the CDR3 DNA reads TGTGCCAGTACCACCCCGGTACCTACCGGGGAGCTGTTTTTT. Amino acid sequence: CASTTPVPTGELFF. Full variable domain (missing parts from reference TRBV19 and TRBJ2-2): DGGITQSPKYLFRKEGQNVTLSCEQNLNHDAMYWYRQDPGQGLRLIYYSQIVNDFQKGDIAEGYSVSREKKESFPLTVTSAQKNPTAFYLCASTTPVPTGELFFGEGSRLTVL.

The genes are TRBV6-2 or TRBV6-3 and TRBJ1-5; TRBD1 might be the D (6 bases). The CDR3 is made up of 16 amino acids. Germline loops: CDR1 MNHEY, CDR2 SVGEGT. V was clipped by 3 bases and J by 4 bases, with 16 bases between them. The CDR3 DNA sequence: TGTGCCAGCAGTTATCGACGACCGGGACAAAATCAGCCCCAGCATTTT. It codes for CASSYRRPGQNQPQHF.

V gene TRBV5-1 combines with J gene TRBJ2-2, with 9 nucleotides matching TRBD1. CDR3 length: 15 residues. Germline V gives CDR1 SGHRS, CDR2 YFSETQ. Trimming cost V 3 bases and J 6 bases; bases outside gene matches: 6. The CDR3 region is CASSWGQGSSGELFF. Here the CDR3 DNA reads TGCGCCAGCAGCTGGGGACAGGGCAGCTCCGGGGAGCTGTTTTTT.

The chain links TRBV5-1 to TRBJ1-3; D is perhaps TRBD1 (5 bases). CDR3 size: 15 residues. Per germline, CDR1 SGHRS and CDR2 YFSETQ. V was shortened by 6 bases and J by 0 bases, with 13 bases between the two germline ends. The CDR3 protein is CASTLGQGSGNTIYF. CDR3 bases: TGCGCCAGCACCCTGGGGCAGGGCTCTGGAAACACCATATATTTT.

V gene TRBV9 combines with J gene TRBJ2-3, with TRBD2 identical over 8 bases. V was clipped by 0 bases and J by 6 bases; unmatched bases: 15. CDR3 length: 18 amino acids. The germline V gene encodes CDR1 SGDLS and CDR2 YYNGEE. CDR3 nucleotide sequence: TGTGCCAGCAGCGTAGCGCCCCTAGGGAGCGGGAGTGTCGATACGCAGTATTTT. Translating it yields CASSVAPLGSGSVDTQYF.

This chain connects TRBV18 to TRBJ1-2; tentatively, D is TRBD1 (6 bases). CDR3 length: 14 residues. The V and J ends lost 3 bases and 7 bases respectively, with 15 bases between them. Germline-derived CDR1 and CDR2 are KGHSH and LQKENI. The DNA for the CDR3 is TGTGCCAGCTCACCTGCGGGGGGGCAAGGTGGCTACACCTTC. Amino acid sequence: CASSPAGGQGGYTF.

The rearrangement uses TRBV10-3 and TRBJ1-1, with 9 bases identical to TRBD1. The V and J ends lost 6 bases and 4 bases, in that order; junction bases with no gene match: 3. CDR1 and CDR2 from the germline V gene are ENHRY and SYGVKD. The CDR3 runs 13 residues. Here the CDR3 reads CAIRGTGRTEAFF. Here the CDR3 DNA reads TGTGCCATCAGGGGGACAGGGCGCACTGAAGCTTTCTTT.

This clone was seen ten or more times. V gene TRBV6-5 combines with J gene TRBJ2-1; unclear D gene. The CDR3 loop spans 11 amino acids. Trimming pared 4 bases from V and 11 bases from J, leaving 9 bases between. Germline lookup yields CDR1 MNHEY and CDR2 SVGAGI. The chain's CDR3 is CASSFVEKQFF. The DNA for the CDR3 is TGTGCCAGCAGTTTTGTAGAGAAGCAGTTCTTC.

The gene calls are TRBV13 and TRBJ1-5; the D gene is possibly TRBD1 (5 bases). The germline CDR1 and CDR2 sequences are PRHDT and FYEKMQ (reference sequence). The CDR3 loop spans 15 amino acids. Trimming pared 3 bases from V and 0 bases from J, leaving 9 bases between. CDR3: CASSFWGDSNQPQHF. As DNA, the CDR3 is TGTGCCAGCAGCTTCTGGGGGGATAGCAATCAGCCCCAGCATTTT.

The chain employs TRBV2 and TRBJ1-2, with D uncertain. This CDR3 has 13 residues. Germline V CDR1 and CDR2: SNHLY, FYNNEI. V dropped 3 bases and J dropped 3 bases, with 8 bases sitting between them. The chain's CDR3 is CASSEGRYYGYTF. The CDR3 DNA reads TGTGCCAGCAGTGAGGGCCGCTACTATGGCTACACCTTC.